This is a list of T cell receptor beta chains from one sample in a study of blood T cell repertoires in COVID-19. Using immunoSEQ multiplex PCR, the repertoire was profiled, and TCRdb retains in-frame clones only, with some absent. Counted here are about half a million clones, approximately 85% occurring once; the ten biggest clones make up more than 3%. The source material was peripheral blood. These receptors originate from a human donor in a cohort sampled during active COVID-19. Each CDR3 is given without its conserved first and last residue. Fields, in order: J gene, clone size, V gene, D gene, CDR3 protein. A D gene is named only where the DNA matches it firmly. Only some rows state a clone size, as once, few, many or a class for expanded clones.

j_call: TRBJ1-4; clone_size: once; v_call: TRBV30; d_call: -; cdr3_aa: AWSLQGLIHEKLF
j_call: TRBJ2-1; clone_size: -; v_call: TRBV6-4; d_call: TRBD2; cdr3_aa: ASSVSGGPGEQF
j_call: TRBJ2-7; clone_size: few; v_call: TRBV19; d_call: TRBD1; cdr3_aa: ASSITGVGYEQY
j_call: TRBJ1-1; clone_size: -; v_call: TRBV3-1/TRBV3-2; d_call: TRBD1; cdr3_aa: ASSQEGRGQGTLEAF
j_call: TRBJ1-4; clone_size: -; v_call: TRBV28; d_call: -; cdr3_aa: ASNSLRGGLEKLF
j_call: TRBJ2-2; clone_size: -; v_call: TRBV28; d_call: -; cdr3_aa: ASSKRSAGELF
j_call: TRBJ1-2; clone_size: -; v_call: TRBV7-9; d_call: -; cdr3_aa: ASSFNSNYGYT
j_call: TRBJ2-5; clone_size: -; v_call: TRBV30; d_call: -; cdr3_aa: AWSVRLVQETQY
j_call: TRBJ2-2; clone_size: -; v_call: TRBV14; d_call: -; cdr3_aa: ASSQRRGSELF
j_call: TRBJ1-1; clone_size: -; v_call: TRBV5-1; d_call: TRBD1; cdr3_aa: ASSFGTGLIAEAF